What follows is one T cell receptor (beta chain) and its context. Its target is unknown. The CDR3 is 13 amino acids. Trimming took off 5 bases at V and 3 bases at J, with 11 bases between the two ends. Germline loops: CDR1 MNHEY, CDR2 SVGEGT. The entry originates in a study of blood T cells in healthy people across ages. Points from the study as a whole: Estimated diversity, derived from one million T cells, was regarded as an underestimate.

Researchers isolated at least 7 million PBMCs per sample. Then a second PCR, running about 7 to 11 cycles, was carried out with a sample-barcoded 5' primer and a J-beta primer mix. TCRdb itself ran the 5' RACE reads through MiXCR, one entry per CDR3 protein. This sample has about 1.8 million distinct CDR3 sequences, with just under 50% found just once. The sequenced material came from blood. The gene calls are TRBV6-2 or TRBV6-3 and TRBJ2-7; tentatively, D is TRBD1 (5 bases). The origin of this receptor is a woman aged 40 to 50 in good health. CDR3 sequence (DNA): TGTGCCAGCAGTGTTATAGGGGACTACGAGCAGTACTTC. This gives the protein CASSVIGDYEQYF.